This section outlines one T cell receptor beta chain sequence together with its context. What it recognizes is unknown. Profiling relied on immunoSEQ multiplex PCR, and the TCRdb table lists in-frame clones only, not all of them. Of some 2.3 million clones in the sample, approximately 93% were seen once. This entry comes from a study of shared clonotypes between healthy human individuals. General observations from the study: Between a few donors, naive CD4 clonotypes were shared at a level of around 5.2%.

Germline-derived CDR1 and CDR2 are SGHKS and YYEKEE (reference sequence). The CDR3 contains 14 residues. The V end was cut by 6 bases, the J end by 3 bases, with 16 bases between. The specimen sequenced was naive CD4+ T cells from PBMCs. Regarding subset: CD45RA+ positively selected. This TCR was sampled from a man between 18 and 29 years old in good health. Some clones in this sample may be carry-over from other donors' samples. The chain employs TRBV5-5 and TRBJ2-7, with D possibly matching TRBD2 (6 bases). The CDR3 bases are TGTGCCAGCAACTTTGGGGGGATTAACTACGAGCAGTACTTC. Translating gives CASNFGGINYEQYF.